This paragraph covers one TCR beta chain sequence. These data come from a study of control samples from healthy donors and cancer patients. The data were produced by immunoSEQ multiplex PCR, yet TCRdb's version contains in-frame clones alone and is incomplete. Found here are approximately 53,000 clones, approximately 90% of them singletons; the top ten hold 0.91%. Sequenced input: PBMCs. This receptor was taken from a man aged 25-40 years with colorectal cancer.

CDR3 amino acids: CASGSARFSGNTIYF. The DNA for the CDR3 is TGTGCCAGCGGGTCGGCAAGGTTCTCTGGAAACACCATATATTTT. The chain combines TRBV7-8 with TRBJ1-3; D not certain. CDR3 length: 15 amino acids. Per the germline V gene, CDR1 is SGHVS and CDR2 is FQNEAQ. Trimming stripped 8 bases from V and 0 bases from J, with 14 bases between.